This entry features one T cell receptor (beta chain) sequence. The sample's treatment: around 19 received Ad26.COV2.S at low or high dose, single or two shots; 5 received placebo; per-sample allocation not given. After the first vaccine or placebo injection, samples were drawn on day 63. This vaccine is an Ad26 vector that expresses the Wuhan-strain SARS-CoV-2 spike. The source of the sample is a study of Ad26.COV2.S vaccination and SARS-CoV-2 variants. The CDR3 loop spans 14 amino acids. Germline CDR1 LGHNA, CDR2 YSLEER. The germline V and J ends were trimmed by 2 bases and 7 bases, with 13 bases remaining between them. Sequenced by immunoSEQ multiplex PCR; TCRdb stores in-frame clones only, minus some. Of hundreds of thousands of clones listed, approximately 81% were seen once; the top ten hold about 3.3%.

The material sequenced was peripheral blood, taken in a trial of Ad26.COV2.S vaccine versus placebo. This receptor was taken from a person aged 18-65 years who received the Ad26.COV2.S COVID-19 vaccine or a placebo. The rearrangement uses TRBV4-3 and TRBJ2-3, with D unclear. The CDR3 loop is CASSQSSGFYTQYF. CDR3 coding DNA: TGCGCCAGCAGCCAATCATCCGGGTTCTATACGCAGTATTTT.